Following are 18 T cell receptor beta chains from one sample sequenced in a study of cytomegalovirus exposure and HLA in healthy donors. It was with 60 Vbeta and 13 Jbeta primers that the PCR ran. The method was immunoSEQ multiplex PCR; TCRdb's version includes in-frame clones alone and lacks a portion of them. The table shows fewer than 150,000 clones, with approximately 77% occurring only once. Source material: PBMCs. These receptors were collected from a man aged 25-45 years in good health and CMV-seronegative.

This clone was detected once. This chain connects TRBV10-3 to TRBJ2-1, with D possibly TRBD2 on 6 matching bases. The CDR3 is 14 amino acids. Germline V CDR1 and CDR2: ENHRY, SYGVKD. With 5 bases removed from V and 9 bases from J, the gap between germline ends came to 17 bases. The CDR3 nucleotides read TGTGCCATCAGTCCCGGGACTCACCGTGGTGAGCAGTTCTTC. This codes for CAISPGTHRGEQFF.

The rearrangement links TRBV11-2 to TRBJ2-7; D may be TRBD2 (5 bases). Trimming took 1 base from V and 6 from J, leaving 7 bases between them. Germline loops: CDR1 SGHAT, CDR2 FQNNGV. CDR3 length equals 12 residues. CDR3 protein: CASSLAGIEQYF. For the CDR3, the DNA is TGTGCCAGCAGCTTAGCCGGGATCGAGCAGTACTTC.

This clone came up once. The chain employs TRBV6-5 and TRBJ1-2; D is ambiguous. The CDR3 has 14 residues. The germline V and J ends were trimmed by 0 bases and 5 bases, with 10 bases remaining between them. Germline V gene sequence: CDR1 MNHEY, CDR2 SVGAGI. The CDR3 reads CASSYSGSPYGYTF. The CDR3 DNA sequence: TGTGCCAGCAGTTACTCGGGCAGCCCGTATGGCTACACCTTC.

In its sample, this clone was seen a few times. The identical CDR3 is also encoded by other nucleotide sequences in the sample. This chain links TRBV28 with TRBJ2-7, with 8 bases aligning to TRBD1. The CDR3 is 15 residues long. With V trimmed by 5 bases and J by 2 bases, 8 bases remained unmatched. In germline, CDR1 is MDHEN, CDR2 SYDVKM. As DNA, the CDR3 is TGTGCCAGCAGTCCAGGACAGGGCACAGCCTACGAGCAGTACTTC. Protein: CASSPGQGTAYEQYF.

The chain couples TRBV28 to TRBJ2-1; 9 nucleotides agree with TRBD2. Germline V gives CDR1 MDHEN, CDR2 SYDVKM. V lost 1 base, J lost 6 bases, and 10 bases stayed unmatched. There are 17 residues in the CDR3. The CDR3 region is CASSLYATSGSFNEQFF. For the CDR3, the DNA is TGTGCCAGCAGTTTATATGCGACTAGCGGTTCTTTCAATGAGCAGTTCTTC.

This chain joins TRBV5-1 and TRBJ1-2; TRBD1 might be the D (5 bases). The V gene's germline CDR1 is SGHRS and CDR2 YFSETQ. This CDR3 spans 15 amino acids. V was shortened by 2 bases and J by 8 bases, with 19 bases between the two germline ends. The CDR3 sequence is CASSLTGTEGGGYTF. CDR3 nucleotides: TGCGCCAGCAGCTTAACCGGGACGGAGGGCGGAGGCTACACCTTC.

The chain is built from TRBV28 and TRBJ2-3, with D possibly being TRBD1 (7 bases). Germline V CDR1 and CDR2: MDHEN, SYDVKM. Trimming took 5 bases from V and 1 from J, leaving 16 bases between them. The CDR3 has 16 amino acids. CDR3 sequence reads: CASSRNRGTGTDTQYF. CDR3 in DNA: TGTGCCAGCAGTCGAAATCGGGGGACAGGCACAGATACGCAGTATTTT.

This clone has a handful of counts. The chain couples TRBV15 to TRBJ2-7; 9 nucleotides line up with TRBD2. This CDR3 is built from 18 residues. J was trimmed by 0 bases and V by 5 bases; bases with no gene match: 14. CDR1 LNHNV and CDR2 YYDKDF come from the germline V gene (reference sequence). CDR3 bases: TGTGCCACCAGCCCTAGAGCGGTAGCGGGGGCAAGCTCCTACGAGCAGTACTTC. Its translation is CATSPRAVAGASSYEQYF.

This chain links TRBV5-1 with TRBJ2-1, with 8 bases fitting TRBD2. CDR1 SGHRS and CDR2 YFSETQ come from the germline V gene. V gave up 4 bases and J gave up 4 bases; unmatched junction bases: 7. The CDR3 totals 15 residues. The CDR3 reads CASSPGLAMYNEQFF. CDR3 in DNA: TGCGCCAGCAGCCCTGGACTAGCTATGTACAATGAGCAGTTCTTC. Based on the CDR3 plus reference TRBV5-1 and TRBJ2-1, the full variable domain is KAGVTQTPRYLIKTRGQQVTLSCSPISGHRSVSWYQQTPGQGLQFLFEYFSETQRNKGNFPGRFSGRQFSNSRSEMNVSTLELGDSALYLCASSPGLAMYNEQFFGPGTRLTVL.

This clone was recorded once. The V gene is TRBV7-8, the J gene TRBJ1-3; 9 bases fit TRBD1. J gave up 0 bases and V 5 bases, and 5 bases lay outside the gene matches. CDR1 and CDR2 from the germline V gene are SGHVS and FQNEAQ. This CDR3 comprises 16 residues. This CDR3 reads CASSQGQGYSGNTIYF. In DNA, the CDR3 is TGTGCCAGCAGCCAGGGACAGGGCTACTCTGGAAACACCATATATTTT.

This sequence joins TRBV10-1 and TRBJ2-3; D gene ambiguous. Trimming took off 6 bases at V and 1 base at J, with 17 bases between the two ends. The CDR3 contains 16 residues. Germline V gene data show CDR1 as WNHNN and CDR2 as SYGVQD (reference sequence). CDR3 loop: CASSPASHGGTDTQYF. The CDR3 DNA reads as TGCGCCAGCAGCCCCGCCTCCCACGGTGGCACAGATACGCAGTATTTT.

The chain employs TRBV6-1 and TRBJ1-5; 10 positions match TRBD1. With V trimmed by 4 bases and J by 5 bases, 2 bases remained unmatched. The length of the CDR3 is 14 residues. Germline CDR1 and CDR2: MNHNS and SASEGT. The CDR3 protein is CASSGGQGYQPQHF. CDR3 coding DNA: TGTGCCAGCAGTGGGGGACAGGGGTATCAGCCCCAGCATTTT.

The chain has TRBV2 and TRBJ2-1; 15 nucleotides align to TRBD2. From germline, CDR1 is SNHLY and CDR2 FYNNEI. The CDR3 has 20 amino acids. The trim removed 4 bases at V and 4 bases at J, leaving 14 bases unmatched. CDR3 nucleotide sequence: TGTGCCAGCAGTGGGGAAAAGGGACTAGCGGGGGGTATTAATTACAATGAGCAGTTCTTC. Amino acids: CASSGEKGLAGGINYNEQFF.

Written as DNA, the CDR3 is TGTGCCATCAGTGAGTCGTTATCTGGGGCCAACGTCCTGACTTTC. As protein: CAISESLSGANVLTF. The chain links TRBV10-3 to TRBJ2-6; the D is unclear. The germline CDR1 and CDR2 sequences are ENHRY and SYGVKD. Trimming shortened V by 0 bases and J by 1 base, and 4 bases separated the two germline ends. The CDR3 has 15 amino acids.

The chain has TRBV6-1 and TRBJ1-1; 8 bases align to TRBD1. The CDR3 is made up of 15 amino acids. V trimming: 4 bases; J trimming: 1 base; junction bases outside the gene matches: 5. Germline V CDR1 and CDR2: MNHNS, SASEGT. In nucleotides, the CDR3 is TGTGCCAGCAGTGTCGCCGGGACAGGGAACACTGAAGCTTTCTTT. This translates into CASSVAGTGNTEAFF.

This clone came up a few times. The V gene is TRBV11-1, the J gene TRBJ2-4; D is possibly TRBD2 (6 bases). V lost 0 bases to trimming and J lost 3 bases, with 15 bases between them. This CDR3 is built from 17 residues. Germline-derived CDR1 and CDR2 are SGHAT and FQDESV (reference sequence). The CDR3 DNA reads TGTGCCAGCAGCTTAGCGCTATGGGGGGACGGCAAAAACATTCAGTACTTC. This encodes CASSLALWGDGKNIQYF.

In its sample, this clone was seen a few times. V and J are TRBV2 and TRBJ1-1; D perhaps matches TRBD1 (5 bases). The germline V gene encodes CDR1 SNHLY and CDR2 FYNNEI. This CDR3 has 12 amino acids. V shed 4 bases and J shed 8 bases, with 11 bases lying between them. CDR3 protein: CASSALGLEAFF. CDR3 coding DNA: TGTGCCAGCAGTGCCCTGGGGCTGGAAGCTTTCTTT.

The rearrangement uses TRBV5-1 and TRBJ2-1; 12 nucleotides agree with TRBD1. The germline V gene has CDR1 SGHRS and CDR2 YFSETQ. The CDR3 is 17 residues long. V lost 0 bases and J lost 8; bases outside the gene matches: 9. As DNA, the CDR3 is TGCGCCAGCAGCTTGGCTTTTTCGGGACAGGGGGCACATGAGCAGTTCTTC. It translates to CASSLAFSGQGAHEQFF.